This TCR beta chain emerged from a study of immune reconstitution after stem cell transplant in scleroderma. TCRdb used MiXCR to reprocess the RT-PCR reads, holding one entry per CDR3 protein. Among about 1,900 distinct CDR3 sequences listed, approximately 3.7% were seen once. This clonotype showed up just a few times. Per germline, CDR1 DFQATT and CDR2 SNEGSKA (reference sequence). The CDR3 has 13 amino acids. V lost 6 bases to trimming and J lost 2 bases, with 14 bases between them. The receptor's source is a male donor with systemic sclerosis. V gene TRBV20-1 combines with J gene TRBJ2-7, with D possibly being TRBD2 (6 bases). Sample collection occurred before or after autologous hematopoietic stem cell transplantation (not recorded which). The CDR3 sequence is CSATGGSPYEQYF. CDR3 DNA: TGCAGTGCAACAGGAGGGAGCCCCTACGAGCAGTACTTC.